This TCR beta chain was retrieved from a study of OX40 agonist ivuxolimab in advanced cancers. Looking at the study overall: Hepatocellular carcinoma, melanoma, renal cell or head and neck cancer affected the dose-escalation patients.

The table came from immunoSEQ multiplex PCR; TCRdb's copy has only in-frame clones and leaves some out. The sample includes under 95,000 clones, around nine tenths seen only once; the top ten take roughly 0.18%. Overall study results and limits: On average, CD8+ T cells showed a greater number of expanded clones than CD4+. Among some nonresponders, normalized T-cell clonal expansion was also low.

The V gene's germline CDR1 is SGHRS and CDR2 YFSETQ. Trimming took 0 bases from V and 6 from J, leaving 12 bases between them. This CDR3 has 14 amino acids. This clone has only a few counts. The antigen is unknown. Sequencing was performed on CD4+ or CD8+ T cells sorted from blood, taken in a trial of the OX40 agonist ivuxolimab. This TCR derives from an adult with an advanced solid tumor such as melanoma, head and neck, liver or kidney cancer. The chain combines TRBV5-1 with TRBJ1-2; D is unclear. The CDR3 here is CASSLGPWKDGYTF. The CDR3 nucleotides read TGCGCCAGCAGCTTGGGACCTTGGAAGGATGGCTACACCTTC.